The clone carrying this T cell receptor (beta chain) came up once. The table came from immunoSEQ multiplex PCR; TCRdb's copy has only in-frame clones and leaves some out. This table has 45,000 or so clones, about three quarters appearing once. The sample comes from a study of PD-1 blockade in classical Hodgkin lymphoma. Brentuximab vedotin exposure varied among the patients, all of whom had relapsed after autologous stem cell transplantation. The CDR3 runs to 13 residues. Looked up from germline, CDR1 is SGHVS and CDR2 is FQNEAQ. Trimming removed 8 bases from V and 4 bases from J, with 12 bases in between.

The source material was peripheral blood mononuclear cells (PBMCs), sampled at baseline. The V and J genes are TRBV7-8 and TRBJ1-5; weak D call: TRBD1 (5 bases). This sequence originates from a human donor with classical Hodgkin lymphoma. The CDR3 loop is CASAPGDNQPQHF. The CDR3 coding sequence is TGTGCCAGCGCCCCGGGGGATAATCAGCCCCAGCATTTT.